The present entry profiles one T cell receptor beta chain with its context. The germline V and J ends were trimmed by 5 bases and 6 bases, with 17 bases remaining between them. This CDR3 is built from 15 residues. From germline, CDR1 is MGHDK and CDR2 SYGVNS. Original handling: Estimates of nucleated cell counts were drawn from the amplification of reference gene primers. Only in-frame clones appear in the TCRdb table, and some are missing; sequencing was by immunoSEQ multiplex PCR. V, J and clone size were drawn from that table, and D and trimming were deduced from the DNA. The sample holds fewer than 200,000 clones, around 83% seen once. This record comes from a study of blood T cell repertoires in COVID-19. Study information: Spain, Italy and the United States supplied samples that represented acute and convalescent COVID-19. Sources were T cells, B-cell-depleted T cells, or PBMCs; the material itself was cDNA or gDNA.

What was sequenced was peripheral blood. This sequence was found in a woman in her seventies who had recovered from COVID-19. The V gene is TRBV25-1, the J gene TRBJ2-1; D might be TRBD2 (6 bases). For the CDR3, the DNA is TGTGCCAGCAGTACCCTGGGACTCCTCGGCAATGAGCAGTTCTTC. Translating it yields CASSTLGLLGNEQFF.